The present T cell receptor (beta chain) was sequenced within a study of T cell changes during pregnancy in multiple sclerosis. The method was immunoSEQ multiplex PCR; TCRdb's version includes in-frame clones alone and lacks a portion of them. The table has about 22,000 clones, around 90% seen once. This clone turned up a few times. Germline V lookup: CDR1 SQVTM, CDR2 ANQGSEA. Trimming took 4 bases from V and 2 from J; bases not matched to a gene: 4. CDR3 length: 14 amino acids. The TCR sequence derives from a female donor with multiple sclerosis, enrolled in a pregnancy study. The material sequenced was CD4+ T cells from peripheral blood mononuclear cells, taken in the third trimester of pregnancy. The chain joins TRBV29-1 to TRBJ2-3, with TRBD2 matching over 9 bases. In nucleotides, the CDR3 is TGCAGCGTTGCTGGCGGGGGGGCCACAGATACGCAGTATTTT. Its protein product is CSVAGGGATDTQYF.